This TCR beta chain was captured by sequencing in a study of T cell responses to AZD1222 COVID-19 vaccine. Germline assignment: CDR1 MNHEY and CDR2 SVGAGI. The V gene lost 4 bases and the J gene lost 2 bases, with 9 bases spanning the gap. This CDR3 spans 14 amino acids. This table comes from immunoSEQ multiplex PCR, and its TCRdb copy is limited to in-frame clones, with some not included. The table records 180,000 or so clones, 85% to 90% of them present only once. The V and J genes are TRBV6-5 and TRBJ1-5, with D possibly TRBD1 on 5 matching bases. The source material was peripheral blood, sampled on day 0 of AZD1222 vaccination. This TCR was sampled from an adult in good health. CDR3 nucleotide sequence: TGTGCCAGCAGTTTGGGGGTCGGCAATCAGCCCCAGCATTTT. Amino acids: CASSLGVGNQPQHF.